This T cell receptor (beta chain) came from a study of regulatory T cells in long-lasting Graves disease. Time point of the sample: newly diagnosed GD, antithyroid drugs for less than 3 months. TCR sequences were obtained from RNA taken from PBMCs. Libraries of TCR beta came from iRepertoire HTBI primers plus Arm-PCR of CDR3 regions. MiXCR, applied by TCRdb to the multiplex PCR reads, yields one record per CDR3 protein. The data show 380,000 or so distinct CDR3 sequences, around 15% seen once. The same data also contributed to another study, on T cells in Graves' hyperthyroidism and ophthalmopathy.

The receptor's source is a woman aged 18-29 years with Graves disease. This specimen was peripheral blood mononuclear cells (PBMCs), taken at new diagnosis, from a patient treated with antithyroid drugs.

CDR3 bases: TGCGCCAGCAGTTCCGGGACTAGCGGGTCCAGCTCCTACAATGAGCAGTTCTTC. As protein: CASSSGTSGSSSYNEQFF. The chain combines TRBV5-1 with TRBJ2-1; 12 bases fit TRBD2. Germline V lookup: CDR1 SGHRS, CDR2 YFSETQ. Germline trimming cut 5 bases from V and 0 bases from J; bases unmatched to any gene: 9. CDR3 length: 18 residues. Supplemented by reference TRBV5-1 and TRBJ2-1, the full variable domain reads KAGVTQTPRYLIKTRGQQVTLSCSPISGHRSVSWYQQTPGQGLQFLFEYFSETQRNKGNFPGRFSGRQFSNSRSEMNVSTLELGDSALYLCASSSGTSGSSSYNEQFFGPGTRLTVL.